This T cell receptor beta chain was identified in a study of cytomegalovirus exposure and HLA in healthy donors. Points from the study as a whole: Rare TCR sequences dominated, though some public TCRs recurred in many donors. The investigators catalogued some 160 TCR beta chains as cytomegalovirus-associated.

Concerning this clone itself: Its antigen is currently unknown.

The table came from immunoSEQ multiplex PCR; TCRdb's copy has only in-frame clones and leaves some out. The sample includes some 240,000 clones, roughly 84% of them seen just once. These donors were members of the approximately 110-subject validation cohort, a group separate from the approximately 670-subject first cohort. This clonotype was obtained from a young woman in good health and CMV-seropositive. The sequencing sample was made of PBMCs.

CDR3 region: CASSQGAYEQYF. CDR3 in DNA: TGTGCCAGCAGTCAGGGTGCCTACGAGCAGTACTTC. V and J are TRBV2 and TRBJ2-7, with a tentative D call TRBD1 (5 bases). The CDR3 spans 12 residues. V was pared by 5 bases and J by 2 bases, with 7 bases between. CDR1 SNHLY and CDR2 FYNNEI come from the germline V gene.